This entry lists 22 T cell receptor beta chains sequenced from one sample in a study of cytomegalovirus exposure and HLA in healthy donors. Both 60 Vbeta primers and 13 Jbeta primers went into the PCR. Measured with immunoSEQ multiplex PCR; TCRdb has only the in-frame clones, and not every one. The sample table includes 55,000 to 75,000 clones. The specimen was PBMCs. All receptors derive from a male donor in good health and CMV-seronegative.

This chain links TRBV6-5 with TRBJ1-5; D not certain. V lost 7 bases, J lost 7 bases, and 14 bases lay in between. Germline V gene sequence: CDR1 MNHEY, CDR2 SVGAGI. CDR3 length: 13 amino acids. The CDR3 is CASKLRVGQPQHF. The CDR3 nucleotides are TGTGCCAGCAAGCTGAGGGTTGGACAGCCCCAGCATTTT.

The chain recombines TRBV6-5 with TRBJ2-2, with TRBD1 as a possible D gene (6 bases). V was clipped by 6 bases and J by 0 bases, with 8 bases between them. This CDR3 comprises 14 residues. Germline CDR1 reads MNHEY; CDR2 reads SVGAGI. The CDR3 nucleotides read TGTGCCAGCAGAAGGACAGCGAACACCGGGGAGCTGTTTTTT. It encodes CASRRTANTGELFF.

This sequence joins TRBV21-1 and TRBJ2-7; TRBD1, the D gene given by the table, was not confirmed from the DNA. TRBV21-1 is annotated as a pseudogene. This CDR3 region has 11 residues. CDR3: CARSAHRDRYF. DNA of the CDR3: TGTGCCAGAAGCGCTCACAGGGATCGGTACTTC.

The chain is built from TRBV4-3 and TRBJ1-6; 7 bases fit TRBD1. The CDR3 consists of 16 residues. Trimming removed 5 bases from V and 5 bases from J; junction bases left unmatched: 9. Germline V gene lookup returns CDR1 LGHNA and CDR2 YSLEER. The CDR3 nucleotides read TGCGCCAGCAGCGCCAACGCAGGGGGAGATAATTCACCCCTCCACTTT. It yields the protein CASSANAGGDNSPLHF.

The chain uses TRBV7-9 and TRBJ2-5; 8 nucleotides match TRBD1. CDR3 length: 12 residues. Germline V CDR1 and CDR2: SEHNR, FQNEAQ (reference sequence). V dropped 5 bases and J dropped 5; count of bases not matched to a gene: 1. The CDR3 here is CASSRQGETQYF. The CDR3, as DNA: TGTGCCAGCAGCCGACAGGGGGAGACCCAGTACTTC.

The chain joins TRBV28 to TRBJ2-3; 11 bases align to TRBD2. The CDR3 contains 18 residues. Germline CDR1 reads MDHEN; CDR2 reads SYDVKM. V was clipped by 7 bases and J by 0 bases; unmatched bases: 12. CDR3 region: CASTHGLAGGTSTDTQYF. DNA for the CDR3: TGTGCCAGCACCCATGGGCTAGCGGGGGGCACTAGCACAGATACGCAGTATTTT. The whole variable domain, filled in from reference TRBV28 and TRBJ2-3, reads DVKVTQSSRYLVKRTGEKVFLECVQDMDHENMFWYRQDPGLGLRLIYFSYDVKMKEKGDIPEGYSVSREKKERFSLILESASTNQTSMYLCASTHGLAGGTSTDTQYFGPGTRLTVL.

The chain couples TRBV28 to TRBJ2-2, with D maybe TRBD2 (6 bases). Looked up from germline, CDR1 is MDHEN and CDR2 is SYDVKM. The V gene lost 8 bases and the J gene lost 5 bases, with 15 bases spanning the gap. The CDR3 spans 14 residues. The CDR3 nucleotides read TGTGCCAGCGAACGGGCGGCGGGGACCGGGGAGCTGTTTTTT. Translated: CASERAAGTGELFF.

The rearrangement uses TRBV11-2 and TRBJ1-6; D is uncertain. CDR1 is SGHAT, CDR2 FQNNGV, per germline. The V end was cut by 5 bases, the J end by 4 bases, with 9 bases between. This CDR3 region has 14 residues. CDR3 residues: CASSPLRYNSPLHF. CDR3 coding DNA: TGTGCCAGCAGCCCTCTGCGGTATAATTCACCCCTCCACTTT.

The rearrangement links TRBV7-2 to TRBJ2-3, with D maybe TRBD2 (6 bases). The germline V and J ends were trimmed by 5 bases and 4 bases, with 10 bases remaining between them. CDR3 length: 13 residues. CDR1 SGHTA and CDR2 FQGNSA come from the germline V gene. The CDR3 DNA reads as TGTGCCAGCAGCCCTGCTAGCGCAGATACGCAGTATTTT. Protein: CASSPASADTQYF.

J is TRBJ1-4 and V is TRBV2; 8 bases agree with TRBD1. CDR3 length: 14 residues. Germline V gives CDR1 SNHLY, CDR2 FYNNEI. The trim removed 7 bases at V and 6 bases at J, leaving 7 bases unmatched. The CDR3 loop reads CASKRDRLDEKLFF. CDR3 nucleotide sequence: TGTGCCAGCAAAAGGGACAGGTTAGATGAAAAACTGTTTTTT.

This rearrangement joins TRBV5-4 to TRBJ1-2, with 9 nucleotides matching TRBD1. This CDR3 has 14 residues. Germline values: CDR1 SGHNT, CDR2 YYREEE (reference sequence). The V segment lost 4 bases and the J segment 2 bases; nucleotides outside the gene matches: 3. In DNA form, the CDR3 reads TGTGCCAGCAGCCAAGGACAGGGGAACTATGGCTACACCTTC. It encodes CASSQGQGNYGYTF.

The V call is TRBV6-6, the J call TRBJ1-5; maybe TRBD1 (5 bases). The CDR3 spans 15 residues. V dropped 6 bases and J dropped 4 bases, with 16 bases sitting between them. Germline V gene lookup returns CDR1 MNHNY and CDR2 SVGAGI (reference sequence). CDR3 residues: CASRDSQGGNQPQHF. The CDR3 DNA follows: TGTGCCAGCAGAGACAGCCAGGGAGGTAATCAGCCCCAGCATTTT.

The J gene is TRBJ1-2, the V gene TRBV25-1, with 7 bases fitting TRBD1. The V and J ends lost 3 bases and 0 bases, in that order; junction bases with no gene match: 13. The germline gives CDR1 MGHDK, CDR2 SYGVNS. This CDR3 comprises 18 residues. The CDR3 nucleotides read TGTGCCAGCAGTGATGGAAACCCAAACCAGGGGGCTAACTATGGCTACACCTTC. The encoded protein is CASSDGNPNQGANYGYTF.

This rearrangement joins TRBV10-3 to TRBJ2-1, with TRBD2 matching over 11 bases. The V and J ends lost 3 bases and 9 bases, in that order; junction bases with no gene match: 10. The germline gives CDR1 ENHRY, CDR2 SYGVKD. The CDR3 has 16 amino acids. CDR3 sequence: CAISEPLAGVDGEQFF. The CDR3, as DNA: TGTGCCATCAGTGAACCACTAGCGGGAGTAGACGGTGAGCAGTTCTTC.

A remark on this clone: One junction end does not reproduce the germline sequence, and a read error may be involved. CDR3 nucleotides: TGTGCCAGCTCCTGGAGCTCCGACAATGAGCAGTTCTTC. Its translation is CASSWSSDNEQFF. This rearrangement joins TRBV6-6 to TRBJ2-1; D is uncertain. CDR1 and CDR2 from the germline V gene are MNHNY and SVGAGI (reference sequence). The CDR3 is 13 residues long.

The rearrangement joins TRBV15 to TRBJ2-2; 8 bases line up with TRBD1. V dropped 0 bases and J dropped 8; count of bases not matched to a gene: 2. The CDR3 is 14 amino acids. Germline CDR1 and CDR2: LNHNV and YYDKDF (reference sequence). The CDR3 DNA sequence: TGTGCCACCAGCAGAGAGGACAGGGCAGGGGAGCTGTTTTTT. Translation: CATSREDRAGELFF.

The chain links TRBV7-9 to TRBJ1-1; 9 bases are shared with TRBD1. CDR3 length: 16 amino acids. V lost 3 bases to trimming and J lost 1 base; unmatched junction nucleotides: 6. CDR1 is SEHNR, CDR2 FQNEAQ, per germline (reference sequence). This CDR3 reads CASSFGTGRGNTEAFF. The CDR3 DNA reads TGTGCCAGCAGCTTTGGGACAGGGAGGGGGAACACTGAAGCTTTCTTT.

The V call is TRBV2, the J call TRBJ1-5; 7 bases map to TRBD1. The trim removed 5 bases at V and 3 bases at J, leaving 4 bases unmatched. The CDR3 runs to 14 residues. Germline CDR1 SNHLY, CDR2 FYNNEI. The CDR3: CASSPDRVNQPQHF. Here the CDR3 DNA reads TGTGCCAGCAGTCCAGACAGGGTCAATCAGCCCCAGCATTTT.

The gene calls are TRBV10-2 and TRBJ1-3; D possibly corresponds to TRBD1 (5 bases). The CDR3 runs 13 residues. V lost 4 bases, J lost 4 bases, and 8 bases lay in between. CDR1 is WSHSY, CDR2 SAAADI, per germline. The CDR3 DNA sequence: TGCGCCAGCAGTGTGGAGGGGGGAAACACCATATATTTT. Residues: CASSVEGGNTIYF.

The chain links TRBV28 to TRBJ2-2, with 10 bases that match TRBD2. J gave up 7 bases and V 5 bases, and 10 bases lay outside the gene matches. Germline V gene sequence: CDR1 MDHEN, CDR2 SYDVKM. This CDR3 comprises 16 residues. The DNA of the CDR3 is TGTGCCAGCAGTCCCGGCAGCGGGGGGGGAATCGGGGAGCTGTTTTTT. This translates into CASSPGSGGGIGELFF.

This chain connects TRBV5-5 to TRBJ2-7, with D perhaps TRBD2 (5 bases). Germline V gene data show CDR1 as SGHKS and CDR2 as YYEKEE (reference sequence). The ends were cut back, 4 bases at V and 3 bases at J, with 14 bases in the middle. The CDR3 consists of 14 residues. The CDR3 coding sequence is TGTGCCAGCAGCCCCGGGCTGGGAGACTACGAGCAGTACTTC. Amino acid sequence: CASSPGLGDYEQYF.

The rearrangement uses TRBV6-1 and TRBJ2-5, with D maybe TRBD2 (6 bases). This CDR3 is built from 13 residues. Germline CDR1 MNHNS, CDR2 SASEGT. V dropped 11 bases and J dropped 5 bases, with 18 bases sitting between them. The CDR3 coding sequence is TGTGCCCTAGCACTTGGGGGGACGGAGACCCAGTACTTC. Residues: CALALGGTETQYF.